The 28 T cell receptor beta chains presented below share a single source sample, sequenced in a study of cytomegalovirus exposure and HLA in healthy donors. This PCR relied on a set of 60 Vbeta primers and 13 Jbeta primers. Here immunoSEQ multiplex PCR was the method, and the copy in TCRdb shows in-frame clones only, minus some. Here the sample table reports 100,000 to 150,000 clones. The sequenced material came from PBMCs. Source of these receptors: a man aged 35-49 years in good health and CMV-seronegative.

V gene TRBV11-3 combines with J gene TRBJ2-2; possible D gene TRBD1, 7 bases. CDR1 and CDR2 from the germline V gene are SGHNT and YENEEA. There are 15 residues in the CDR3. Trimming cost V 6 bases and J 4 bases, with 15 bases left between them. The CDR3 DNA reads TGTGCCAGCAGACCGGGGGACAGAGTCACCGGGGAGCTGTTTTTT. Encoded protein: CASRPGDRVTGELFF.

The chain recombines TRBV27 with TRBJ1-1, with D hard to call. V shed 5 bases and J shed 3 bases, with 13 bases lying between them. The CDR3 runs 14 residues. Germline V gene data show CDR1 as MNHEY and CDR2 as SMNVEV (reference sequence). CDR3 in amino acids: CASSRVGGYTEAFF. The CDR3, as DNA: TGTGCCAGCAGTCGGGTGGGCGGGTACACTGAAGCTTTCTTT.

V is TRBV19 and J is TRBJ2-2; 8 positions agree with TRBD1. From germline, CDR1 is LNHDA and CDR2 SQIVND (reference sequence). The CDR3 is made up of 14 amino acids. Trimming cost V 6 bases and J 6 bases; bases outside gene matches: 6. The CDR3 sequence is CASRWTGWSGELFF. DNA for the CDR3: TGTGCCAGTAGGTGGACAGGGTGGTCCGGGGAGCTGTTTTTT. Drawing the rest from reference TRBV19 and TRBJ2-2, the complete variable domain is DGGITQSPKYLFRKEGQNVTLSCEQNLNHDAMYWYRQDPGQGLRLIYYSQIVNDFQKGDIAEGYSVSREKKESFPLTVTSAQKNPTAFYLCASRWTGWSGELFFGEGSRLTVL.

This chain joins TRBV2 and TRBJ2-1; 16 nucleotides line up with TRBD2. With 6 bases clipped from V and 9 bases from J, the junction kept 5 bases outside the gene matches. Germline loops: CDR1 SNHLY, CDR2 FYNNEI. The CDR3 sequence is 15 residues long. DNA for the CDR3: TGTGCCAGCAGGGGACTAGCGGGAGGGTCCGGTGAGCAGTTCTTC. Its protein product is CASRGLAGGSGEQFF.

The chain recombines TRBV18 with TRBJ1-3; D is unclear. CDR1 is KGHSH and CDR2 is LQKENI in the germline V gene. This CDR3 has 16 amino acids. The V end lost 6 bases, the J end lost 0 bases, and 15 bases lay between the germline ends. The CDR3 region has the DNA TGTGCCAGCTCGCTCTCGGGTACGGGCTCTGGAAACACCATATATTTT. Encoded protein: CASSLSGTGSGNTIYF.

The chain has TRBV5-1 and TRBJ2-2; 10 bases agree with TRBD1. TRBJ1-1 matches the DNA end more closely, so the J call is doubtful. CDR1 and CDR2 from the germline V gene are SGHRS and YFSETQ. The length of the CDR3 is 17 residues. The CDR3 DNA follows: TGCGCCAGCAGCTTTTCGGTGGCCAGACAGGGGGCAATCGGAGCTTTCTTT. Translating it yields CASSFSVARQGAIGAFF.

The chain has TRBV7-9 and TRBJ1-1; D might be TRBD1 (5 bases). Germline CDR1 is SEHNR and CDR2 is FQNEAQ (reference sequence). The ends were cut back, 5 bases at V and 0 bases at J, with 22 bases in the middle. The CDR3 runs 18 residues. CDR3 amino acids: CASSRPPGVGGMNTEAFF. The CDR3 DNA sequence: TGTGCCAGCAGCAGACCACCGGGCGTCGGGGGAATGAACACTGAAGCTTTCTTT. The full variable domain, rest sourced from reference TRBV7-9 and TRBJ1-1, is DTGVSQNPRHKITKRGQNVTFRCDPISEHNRLYWYRQTLGQGPEFLTYFQNEAQLEKSRLLSDRFSAERPKGSFSTLEIQRTEQGDSAMYLCASSRPPGVGGMNTEAFFGQGTRLTVV.

This chain connects TRBV5-4 to TRBJ2-7; D gene unclear. V was clipped by 0 bases and J by 0 bases, with 4 bases between them. Germline CDR1 and CDR2: SGHNT and YYREEE (reference sequence). This CDR3 region has 13 residues. This CDR3 reads CASSLDYSYEQYF. CDR3 nucleotide sequence: TGTGCCAGCAGCTTGGACTACTCCTACGAGCAGTACTTC.

The J gene is TRBJ2-7, the V gene TRBV27; 9 nucleotides align to TRBD2. J was trimmed by 5 bases and V by 7 bases; bases with no gene match: 9. CDR1 is MNHEY and CDR2 is SMNVEV in the germline V gene (reference sequence). This CDR3 comprises 14 residues. As DNA, the CDR3 is TGTGCCAGCACCCATAGCGGGAGTCACAACGAGCAGTACTTC. It encodes CASTHSGSHNEQYF.

V gene TRBV7-2 combines with J gene TRBJ2-3; TRBD2 aligns across 14 bases. CDR3 length equals 15 residues. Germline trimming cut 5 bases from V and 11 bases from J; bases unmatched to any gene: 9. Germline lookup yields CDR1 SGHTA and CDR2 FQGNSA. For the CDR3, the DNA is TGTGCCAGCAGCCAGGGAGGGACTAGCGGGAGAAAGCAGTATTTT. Amino acids: CASSQGGTSGRKQYF.

This chain links TRBV19 with TRBJ1-5; D not certain. Trimming pared 7 bases from V and 2 bases from J, leaving 12 bases between. CDR1 is LNHDA and CDR2 is SQIVND in the germline V gene (reference sequence). This CDR3 has 14 amino acids. The CDR3, as DNA: TGTGCCAGTAAGGCAGTCCGGGGCAATCAGCCCCAGCATTTT. Translating it yields CASKAVRGNQPQHF. The full variable domain, in which reference TRBV19 and TRBJ1-5 provide the parts outside the CDR3, is DGGITQSPKYLFRKEGQNVTLSCEQNLNHDAMYWYRQDPGQGLRLIYYSQIVNDFQKGDIAEGYSVSREKKESFPLTVTSAQKNPTAFYLCASKAVRGNQPQHFGDGTRLSIL.

In DNA form, the CDR3 reads TGTGCCAGCAGCCCCCTTCCCAACCTAGCGGGAGGTTCGAATGAGCAGTTCTTC. Translated, it gives CASSPLPNLAGGSNEQFF. The V gene is TRBV11-3, the J gene TRBJ2-1, with 11 nucleotides matching TRBD2. Germline V CDR1 and CDR2: SGHNT, YENEEA. With V trimmed by 5 bases and J by 7 bases, 16 bases remained unmatched. The CDR3 length is 18 residues.

The chain has TRBV2 and TRBJ1-2; the match to TRBD1 covers 12 bases. J gave up 8 bases and V 3 bases, and 4 bases lay outside the gene matches. CDR3 length equals 14 residues. The germline gives CDR1 SNHLY, CDR2 FYNNEI. The CDR3 region has the DNA TGTGCCAGCAGTGAGGGACAGGGGGCCTGGGGCTACACCTTC. Its translation is CASSEGQGAWGYTF.

The rearrangement uses TRBV6-5 and TRBJ1-3; D is unresolved. Germline loops: CDR1 MNHEY, CDR2 SVGAGI. The germline V and J ends were trimmed by 3 bases and 0 bases, with 6 bases remaining between them. There are 14 residues in the CDR3. CDR3 in DNA: TGTGCCAGCAGTTATGGAGGCTCTGGAAACACCATATATTTT. The encoded protein is CASSYGGSGNTIYF.

The chain carries TRBV6-1 and TRBJ2-3; 9 nucleotides line up with TRBD2. The CDR3 has 19 amino acids. The V gene end was trimmed by 3 bases and the J gene end by 0 bases; junction bases not matched to a gene: 13. CDR1 MNHNS and CDR2 SASEGT come from the germline V gene. In nucleotides, the CDR3 is TGTGCCAGCAGTGACCCACTTGGGGCTAGCGGGGACAGCACAGATACGCAGTATTTT. This translates into CASSDPLGASGDSTDTQYF.

The chain employs TRBV10-3 and TRBJ2-5; the match to TRBD1 covers 7 bases. The junction had 9 bases not matched to a gene; V was cut back by 8 bases and J by 0 bases. Per the germline V gene, CDR1 is ENHRY and CDR2 is SYGVKD. The CDR3 is made up of 15 amino acids. The CDR3 bases are TGTGCCATCCGCCTGGGGACAGCGTACCAAGAGACCCAGTACTTC. This encodes CAIRLGTAYQETQYF.

The chain joins TRBV7-2 to TRBJ1-2; unclear D gene. V shed 6 bases and J shed 8 bases, with 13 bases lying between them. The CDR3 totals 12 residues. Per the germline V gene, CDR1 is SGHTA and CDR2 is FQGNSA. Here the CDR3 reads CASRPGLLGYTF. The CDR3 DNA follows: TGTGCCAGCAGGCCGGGTCTCTTGGGCTACACCTTC. The variable domain in full, completed from reference TRBV7-2 and TRBJ1-2, reads GAGVSQSPSNKVTEKGKDVELRCDPISGHTALYWYRQSLGQGLEFLIYFQGNSAPDKSGLPSDRFSAERTGGSVSTLTIQRTQQEDSAVYLCASRPGLLGYTFGSGTRLTVV.

The chain uses TRBV19 and TRBJ2-1; 10 nucleotides align to TRBD2. The germline gives CDR1 LNHDA, CDR2 SQIVND (reference sequence). The CDR3 covers 15 residues. After removal of 6 bases from V and 2 bases from J, the junction contained 4 bases not matched to a gene. CDR3 nucleotide sequence: TGTGCCAGTAGGGCTAGCGGGAGTCCCTACAATGAGCAGTTCTTC. This sequence encodes CASRASGSPYNEQFF.

The gene calls are TRBV28 and TRBJ1-3, with unresolved D. Trimming shortened V by 8 bases and J by 3 bases, and 8 bases separated the two germline ends. CDR1 is MDHEN, CDR2 SYDVKM, per germline. The CDR3 consists of 12 residues. The CDR3 protein is CASGLRGNTIYF. CDR3 DNA: TGTGCCAGCGGGCTCCGTGGAAACACCATATATTTT.

The chain links TRBV5-1 to TRBJ2-5; TRBD2 agrees at 11 bases. From germline, CDR1 is SGHRS and CDR2 YFSETQ. The CDR3 is 16 amino acids. Trimming cost V 4 bases and J 1 base; bases outside gene matches: 6. For the CDR3, the DNA is TGCGCCAGCAGCCTACGACTAGCGGGGATCCAAGAGACCCAGTACTTC. This translates into CASSLRLAGIQETQYF.

The J gene is TRBJ1-5, the V gene TRBV19; weak D call: TRBD1 (5 bases). The CDR3 totals 17 residues. Germline assignment: CDR1 LNHDA and CDR2 SQIVND (reference sequence). V shed 1 base and J shed 0 bases, with 13 bases lying between them. The CDR3 spells CASSIGGGTYSNQPQHF. The CDR3 DNA follows: TGTGCCAGTAGTATAGGAGGAGGGACCTATAGCAATCAGCCCCAGCATTTT. The full variable domain, its missing parts supplied by reference TRBV19 and TRBJ1-5, is DGGITQSPKYLFRKEGQNVTLSCEQNLNHDAMYWYRQDPGQGLRLIYYSQIVNDFQKGDIAEGYSVSREKKESFPLTVTSAQKNPTAFYLCASSIGGGTYSNQPQHFGDGTRLSIL.

The V and J genes are TRBV4-1 and TRBJ2-7; D unresolved. CDR1 and CDR2 from the germline V gene are MGHRA and YSYEKL. V was trimmed by 4 bases and J by 0 bases, leaving 16 bases between them. The CDR3 runs to 16 residues. CDR3 DNA sequence: TGCGCCAGCAGCCCGAACCCCAGCGTTAGCTCCTACGAGCAGTACTTC. The encoded protein is CASSPNPSVSSYEQYF.

Of note for this clone: Other DNA variants within this sample encode the same CDR3. The chain employs TRBV28 and TRBJ2-1, with 10 bases lining up with TRBD1. Germline V gene lookup returns CDR1 MDHEN and CDR2 SYDVKM. The J segment lost 7 bases and the V segment lost 6 bases, leaving 3 bases of the junction unmatched. The CDR3 is 13 residues long. The CDR3 DNA reads as TGTGCCAGCAGGGGACAGGGGAGGAATGAGCAGTTCTTC. Its translation: CASRGQGRNEQFF. Using reference TRBV28 and TRBJ2-1 for the parts outside the CDR3, the full variable domain is DVKVTQSSRYLVKRTGEKVFLECVQDMDHENMFWYRQDPGLGLRLIYFSYDVKMKEKGDIPEGYSVSREKKERFSLILESASTNQTSMYLCASRGQGRNEQFFGPGTRLTVL.

DNA for the CDR3: TGTGCCAGCTCACCCCCGGGTCCAGAGACCCAGTACTTC. Its protein product is CASSPPGPETQYF. V is TRBV18 and J is TRBJ2-5, with D uncertain. This CDR3 has 13 amino acids. V was trimmed by 3 bases and J by 4 bases, leaving 9 bases between them. CDR1 is KGHSH and CDR2 is LQKENI in the germline V gene.

This chain connects TRBV2 to TRBJ2-3, with 7 bases matching TRBD1. V trimming: 1 base; J trimming: 4 bases; junction bases outside the gene matches: 8. The germline gives CDR1 SNHLY, CDR2 FYNNEI. CDR3 length equals 16 residues. The chain's CDR3 is CASSEGRQGFSDTQYF. The CDR3, as DNA: TGTGCCAGCAGTGAAGGCCGACAGGGATTTTCAGATACGCAGTATTTT.

The V call is TRBV9, the J call TRBJ2-1, with 7 bases aligning to TRBD1. The CDR3 is made up of 15 amino acids. The J segment lost 4 bases and the V segment lost 3 bases, leaving 7 bases of the junction unmatched. Germline assignment: CDR1 SGDLS and CDR2 YYNGEE. CDR3 DNA sequence: TGTGCCAGCAGCGGGGGGACAGTAGTTTACAATGAGCAGTTCTTC. It encodes CASSGGTVVYNEQFF.

This chain connects TRBV2 to TRBJ2-7, with D possibly being TRBD2 (5 bases). This CDR3 has 12 amino acids. The germline V gene encodes CDR1 SNHLY and CDR2 FYNNEI. The CDR3 loop reads CATRRSSYEQYF. CDR3 sequence (DNA): TGTGCGACGAGGAGGAGCTCCTACGAGCAGTACTTC.

The chain uses TRBV5-4 and TRBJ2-5, with 9 bases matching TRBD2. V shed 2 bases and J 6 bases; nucleotides not matched to a gene: 11. CDR1 is SGHNT and CDR2 is YYREEE in the germline V gene (reference sequence). The CDR3 consists of 16 residues. The CDR3 spells CASSLSTSGGGKTQYF. DNA of the CDR3: TGTGCCAGCAGCTTATCGACTAGCGGAGGCGGTAAGACCCAGTACTTC.